This TCR beta chain was captured by sequencing in a study of PD-L1 blockade in urothelial cancer. Study summary: Enrolled patients had been treated previously with 0 to 3 chemotherapy regimens. Reported median T cell count for blood samples was over 110,000.

With V trimmed by 3 bases and J by 6 bases, 4 bases remained unmatched. Germline lookup yields CDR1 SGDLS and CDR2 YYNGEE. The CDR3 spans 14 residues. The table lists this clone with a count of one. The table came from immunoSEQ multiplex PCR; TCRdb's copy has only in-frame clones and leaves some out. Counted here are 70,000 or so clones, about 90% occurring once; the ten biggest clones make up 3.5% to 5.5%. Time point meaning: pretreatment peripheral blood. The source was PBMCs, collected around atezolizumab (anti-PD-L1) treatment. The chain combines TRBV9 with TRBJ2-1; 9 positions agree with TRBD1. This sequence was found in a man in his 70s with urothelial cancer. The CDR3 nucleotides are TGTGCCAGCAGCGCGGACAGGGGAGTCAATGAGCAGTTCTTC. Protein product: CASSADRGVNEQFF.